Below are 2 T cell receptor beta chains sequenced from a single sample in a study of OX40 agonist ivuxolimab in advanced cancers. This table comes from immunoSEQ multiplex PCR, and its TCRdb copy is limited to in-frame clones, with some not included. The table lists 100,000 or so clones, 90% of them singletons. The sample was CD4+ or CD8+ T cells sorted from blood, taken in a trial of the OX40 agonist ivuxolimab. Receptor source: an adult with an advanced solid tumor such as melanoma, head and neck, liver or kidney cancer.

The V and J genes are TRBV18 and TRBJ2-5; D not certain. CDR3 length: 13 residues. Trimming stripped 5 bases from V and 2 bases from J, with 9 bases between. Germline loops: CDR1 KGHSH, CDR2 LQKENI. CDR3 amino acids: CASSWAEQETQYF. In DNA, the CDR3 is TGTGCCAGCTCATGGGCAGAGCAAGAGACCCAGTACTTC.

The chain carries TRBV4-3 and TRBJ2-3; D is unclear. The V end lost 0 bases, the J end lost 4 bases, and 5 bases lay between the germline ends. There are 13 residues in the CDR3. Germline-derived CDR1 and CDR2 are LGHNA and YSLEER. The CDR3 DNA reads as TGCGCCAGCAGCCAAGAAGGCCCAGATACGCAGTATTTT. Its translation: CASSQEGPDTQYF.